The 8 T cell receptor beta chains given below trace back to one sample, sequenced in a study of OX40 agonist ivuxolimab in advanced cancers. TCRdb's table, derived via immunoSEQ multiplex PCR, lists solely in-frame clones and lacks some. The sample carries tens of thousands of clones, roughly 94% recorded once. The material was CD4+ or CD8+ T cells sorted from blood, obtained in a trial of the OX40 agonist ivuxolimab. These receptors all come from an adult with an advanced solid tumor such as melanoma, head and neck, liver or kidney cancer.

The gene calls are TRBV28 and TRBJ1-5; no clear D. V was pared by 3 bases and J by 4 bases, with 13 bases between. The CDR3 runs to 15 residues. Per the germline V gene, CDR1 is MDHEN and CDR2 is SYDVKM. CDR3 nucleotides: TGTGCCAGCAGTTTGGGCAGAGAAGATAATCAGCCCCAGCATTTT. As protein: CASSLGREDNQPQHF.

The rearrangement uses TRBV11-2 and TRBJ2-2; weak D call: TRBD2 (5 bases). Germline V gene data show CDR1 as SGHAT and CDR2 as FQNNGV. The CDR3 covers 14 residues. Deletions cut 5 bases from V and 8 bases from J, with 15 bases between. As DNA, the CDR3 is TGTGCCAGCAGCCATAGCGAAGCCCTAGGGGAGCTGTTTTTT. Amino acids: CASSHSEALGELFF. Drawing the rest from reference TRBV11-2 and TRBJ2-2, the complete variable domain is EAGVAQSPRYKIIEKRQSVAFWCNPISGHATLYWYQQILGQGPKLLIQFQNNGVVDDSQLPKDRFSAERLKGVDSTLKIQPAKLEDSAVYLCASSHSEALGELFFGEGSRLTVL.

The rearrangement uses TRBV4-1 and TRBJ2-1; D is perhaps TRBD2 (5 bases). V shed 7 bases and J shed 5 bases, with 12 bases lying between them. The germline V gene encodes CDR1 MGHRA and CDR2 YSYEKL. The CDR3 runs 13 residues. CDR3 sequence reads: CASNNGMNNEQFF. The CDR3 region has the DNA TGCGCCAGCAATAACGGGATGAACAATGAGCAGTTCTTC.

The chain uses TRBV19 and TRBJ2-3, with D hard to call. The CDR3 totals 15 residues. Germline V gene lookup returns CDR1 LNHDA and CDR2 SQIVND (reference sequence). V was cut by 3 bases and J by 3 bases, with 13 bases left in between. CDR3 bases: TGTGCCAGTAGTATTACAGCACTGGGGACAGATACGCAGTATTTT. As protein: CASSITALGTDTQYF.

The gene calls are TRBV27 and TRBJ1-5; 8 bases are a match to TRBD1. V was clipped by 6 bases and J by 4 bases; unmatched bases: 8. Per the germline V gene, CDR1 is MNHEY and CDR2 is SMNVEV (reference sequence). This CDR3 contains 15 residues. This CDR3 reads CASRSGTGENQPQHF. The CDR3, as DNA: TGTGCCAGCAGGTCCGGGACAGGAGAAAATCAGCCCCAGCATTTT.

The gene calls are TRBV4-3 and TRBJ2-7; the D is unclear. This CDR3 is built from 13 residues. Germline lookup yields CDR1 LGHNA and CDR2 YSLEER. The ends were cut back, 4 bases at V and 3 bases at J, with 10 bases in the middle. The CDR3 DNA reads TGCGCCAGCAGCCCGCAGGTCGGCTACGAGCAGTACTTC. Translated, it gives CASSPQVGYEQYF.

The chain joins TRBV5-6 to TRBJ2-1, with TRBD2 as a possible D gene (6 bases). The CDR3 length is 12 residues. The ends were cut back, 0 bases at V and 9 bases at J, with 7 bases in the middle. Germline V gives CDR1 SGHDT, CDR2 YYEEEE. The CDR3 region has the DNA TGTGCCAGCAGCTTGGGGGGAGGTGAGCAGTTCTTC. Protein sequence: CASSLGGGEQFF.

This chain connects TRBV19 to TRBJ2-7, with D uncertain. Germline V gene data show CDR1 as LNHDA and CDR2 as SQIVND (reference sequence). The ends were cut back, 6 bases at V and 3 bases at J, with 12 bases in the middle. This CDR3 has 13 amino acids. The CDR3 bases are TGTGCCAGTAGCCCCGGGCCCAACTACGAGCAGTACTTC. Residues: CASSPGPNYEQYF.